This is a list of T cell receptor beta chains from one sample in a study of neurological immune-mediated disorders. In TCRdb, the 5' RACE reads were re-called with MiXCR into one record per CDR3 protein. The data show about 39,000 distinct CDR3 sequences, approximately 7% seen once. What was sequenced was CD4+ T cells from blood. These receptors were collected from a man aged 50 or older in good health. Each CDR3 is given with its conserved first and last residue. D genes are given only for firm matches. The size entry is marked missing in some rows and otherwise reads once, few, many or a size class.

TRBD2	TRBJ2-5	TRBV7-7	NA	CASSPRRLAGGNQETQYF	TGTGCCAGCAGCCCCCGGAGACTAGCGGGAGGAAACCAAGAGACCCAGTACTTC
TRBD1	TRBJ2-1	TRBV20-1	many	CSAREDRAPFF	TGCAGTGCTAGAGAAGACAGGGCTCCGTTCTTC
NA	TRBJ2-3	TRBV20-1	many	CSPRSDPTDTQYF	TGCAGTCCCCGCAGTGACCCCACAGATACGCAGTATTTT
NA	TRBJ1-2	TRBV7-2	many	CASKRGGARGYGYTF	TGTGCCAGCAAGAGGGGGGGGGCACGGGGCTATGGCTACACCTTC
TRBD1	TRBJ2-7	TRBV7-2	NA	CASRGGQGYEQYF	TGTGCCAGCAGGGGGGGACAGGGATACGAGCAGTACTTC
TRBD1	TRBJ1-2	TRBV20-1	many	CSARDMTGPGYTF	TGCAGTGCTCGGGACATGACAGGGCCTGGCTACACCTTC
TRBD1	TRBJ1-2	TRBV7-9	NA	CASSLTSARGLYGYTF	TGTGCCAGCAGCTTAACCTCGGCTAGGGGGCTCTATGGCTACACCTTC
NA	TRBJ2-1	TRBV12-3/TRBV12-4	many	CASIPGSYNEQFF	TGTGCCAGCATCCCTGGGTCCTACAATGAGCAGTTCTTC
NA	TRBJ2-1	TRBV20-1	NA	CSARKSGNEQFF	TGCAGTGCTAGAAAGTCGGGCAATGAGCAGTTCTTC
NA	TRBJ2-5	TRBV7-9	many	CASSLVGVETQYF	TGTGCCAGCAGCTTAGTAGGGGTCGAGACCCAGTACTTC
NA	TRBJ1-1	TRBV7-2	many	CAWAQGALAEAFF	TGTGCCTGGGCCCAAGGGGCGCTGGCTGAAGCTTTCTTT
NA	TRBJ2-7	TRBV7-9	many	CASSPPGSYEQYF	TGTGCCAGCAGCCCCCCAGGCTCCTACGAGCAGTACTTC
TRBD2	TRBJ2-1	TRBV19	many	CASTLAGLDGIEQFF	TGTGCCAGTACCCTAGCGGGTTTGGACGGTATCGAGCAGTTCTTC
NA	TRBJ2-7	TRBV6-2/TRBV6-3	many	CASSPRGSSYEQYF	TGTGCCAGCAGTCCCCGGGGGAGCTCCTACGAGCAGTACTTC
NA	TRBJ2-7	TRBV5-1	many	CASSPQGRARGYEQYF	TGCGCCAGCAGCCCCCAGGGGCGGGCCAGAGGATACGAGCAGTACTTC
NA	TRBJ1-1	TRBV20-1	many	CSARRAVQVNTEAFF	TGCAGTGCTAGAAGGGCAGTTCAAGTGAACACTGAAGCTTTCTTT
NA	TRBJ2-3	TRBV7-2	many	CASSLETSTDTQYF	TGTGCCAGCAGCTTAGAGACTAGCACAGATACGCAGTATTTT
NA	TRBJ2-1	TRBV12-3/TRBV12-4	many	CASILGTYNEQFF	TGTGCCAGCATCCTCGGGACCTACAATGAGCAGTTCTTC
TRBD2	TRBJ2-5	TRBV20-1	many	CSASDVAGGYQETQYF	TGCAGTGCTAGTGATGTAGCGGGAGGGTACCAAGAGACCCAGTACTTC
NA	TRBJ1-1	TRBV7-2	many	CASSLVVRLNTEAFF	TGTGCCAGCAGCTTAGTGGTCAGACTGAACACTGAAGCTTTCTTT
NA	TRBJ2-7	TRBV29-1	many	CSVGTGAYEQYF	TGCAGCGTGGGGACGGGGGCCTACGAGCAGTACTTC
TRBD2	TRBJ2-2	TRBV27	NA	CASSPRTSGITGELFF	TGTGCCAGCAGTCCGCGGACTAGCGGGATTACCGGGGAGCTGTTTTTT